These T cell receptor beta chains were read from a single sample in a study of response to subunit inactivated influenza vaccine. TCRdb reanalysed the RT-PCR reads using MiXCR and keeps one entry per CDR3 protein. The sample has around 480,000 distinct CDR3 sequences, more than 15% seen once; the top ten hold approximately 3%. The starting material was CD4+ T cells sorted from PBMCs, obtained less than 30 months after vaccination. Every receptor here comes from a man aged 45 to 70 who received an inactivated influenza vaccine. Both conserved end residues are part of each CDR3. A D gene is named only where the DNA matches it firmly. Size is omitted from some rows. Given values are once, few, many or a class for expanded clones.

TRBD1	TRBJ2-7	.	TRBV12-3/TRBV12-4	CASSLPRDRVIDEQYF	TGTGCCAGCAGTTTACCCCGGGACAGGGTAATCGACGAGCAGTACTTC
.	TRBJ2-1	few	TRBV15	CATSRGYEQFF	TGTGCCACCAGCAGAGGGTATGAGCAGTTCTTC
.	TRBJ1-1	.	TRBV6-1	CASLRTTMNTEAFF	TGTGCCAGCTTAAGAACAACTATGAACACTGAAGCTTTCTTT
TRBD2	TRBJ2-1	few	TRBV14	CASSQDPTFSGRANEQFF	TGTGCCAGCAGCCAAGATCCAACTTTTAGCGGGAGGGCGAATGAGCAGTTCTTC
.	TRBJ1-1	few	TRBV5-1	CASSFWGGNTEAFF	TGCGCCAGCAGCTTTTGGGGGGGGAACACTGAAGCTTTCTTT
TRBD1	TRBJ1-1	many	TRBV5-1	CASSSQGAVTEAFF	TGCGCCAGCAGCTCGCAGGGGGCCGTCACTGAAGCTTTCTTT
.	TRBJ2-5	few	TRBV7-2	CASSLETMETQYF	TGTGCCAGCAGCTTAGAGACAATGGAGACCCAGTACTTC
TRBD1	TRBJ1-5	.	TRBV7-2	CASSLVGQGDQPQHF	TGTGCCAGCAGCTTAGTAGGACAGGGGGATCAGCCCCAGCATTTT
.	TRBJ2-3	many	TRBV20-1	CSARGRGRTDTQYF	TGCAGTGCTAGAGGACGGGGGCGCACAGATACGCAGTATTTT
.	TRBJ1-2	.	TRBV19	CASKPGGDGYTF	TGTGCCAGTAAGCCCGGGGGCGATGGCTACACCTTC
TRBD1	TRBJ2-1	.	TRBV7-6	CASSTGTGGGNEQFF	TGTGCCAGCAGCACCGGGACAGGGGGAGGCAATGAGCAGTTCTTC
.	TRBJ2-7	few	TRBV10-3	CAISRGRNEQYF	TGTGCCATCAGCCGGGGGCGTAACGAGCAGTACTTC
TRBD1	TRBJ1-1	few	TRBV25-1	CASSQGELSEAFF	TGTGCCAGCAGCCAGGGGGAGTTGAGTGAAGCTTTCTTT
TRBD2	TRBJ2-7	few	TRBV5-1	CASSLSGGSSYEQYF	TGCGCCAGCAGCTTGTCTGGCGGGAGCTCCTACGAGCAGTACTTC
.	TRBJ2-3	few	TRBV5-1	CASSFQGTTDTQYF	TGCGCCAGCAGCTTCCAGGGTACCACAGATACGCAGTATTTT
TRBD2	TRBJ2-7	.	TRBV7-8	CASSLGASGRYEQYF	TGTGCCAGCAGCTTAGGGGCTAGCGGGAGATACGAGCAGTACTTC
TRBD2	TRBJ2-2	.	TRBV9	CASSGGLAGTGELFF	TGTGCCAGCAGCGGGGGACTAGCGGGCACCGGGGAGCTGTTTTTT
TRBD2	TRBJ2-5	.	TRBV6-1	CASTGAGGETQYF	TGTGCCAGCACAGGCGCCGGGGGGGAGACCCAGTACTTC
.	TRBJ2-7	.	TRBV11-1	CASSPAQGRPYEQYF	TGTGCCAGCAGCCCAGCTCAGGGACGACCCTACGAGCAGTACTTC
TRBD1	TRBJ2-2	few	TRBV5-1	CASSSGRDRVITGELFF	TGCGCCAGCAGCTCTGGGAGGGACAGGGTGATCACCGGGGAGCTGTTTTTT
TRBD2	TRBJ2-5	many	TRBV10-3	CAISGTSGQETQYF	TGTGCCATCAGTGGGACTAGCGGCCAAGAGACCCAGTACTTC
TRBD2	TRBJ2-3	few	TRBV11-2	CASSPTGGEWDTQYF	TGTGCCAGCAGTCCAACGGGGGGAGAGTGGGATACGCAGTATTTT
.	TRBJ2-1	few	TRBV5-6	CASSLWRTRRTYNEQFF	TGTGCCAGCAGCTTGTGGCGGACCAGGAGGACCTACAATGAGCAGTTCTTC
.	TRBJ2-7	.	TRBV29-1	CSVATAREQYF	TGCAGCGTTGCGACGGCTCGGGAGCAGTACTTC